The table lists the clone carrying this TCR beta chain with many counts. TCRdb itself ran the 5' RACE reads through MiXCR, one entry per CDR3 protein. The sample holds 310,000 or so distinct CDR3 sequences, roughly 10% seen once. This record comes from a study of identical twins. The CDR3 has 16 amino acids. From germline, CDR1 is MDHEN and CDR2 SYDVKM. Trimming took off 3 bases at V and 0 bases at J, with 13 bases between the two ends. These data also featured in a second study, about yellow fever vaccine responses in identical twins.

This chain joins TRBV28 and TRBJ2-3; possibly TRBD1 for D (5 bases). The specimen sequenced was CD8+ T cells sorted from blood. The clonotype comes from a woman between 18 and 30 years old in good health. CDR3 in DNA: TGTGCCAGCAGTTTGCCCACAGGTTCGAGCACAGATACGCAGTATTTT. Protein sequence: CASSLPTGSSTDTQYF.